The 10 T cell receptor beta chains presented below share a single source sample, sequenced in a study of shared clonotypes between healthy human individuals. Profiled with immunoSEQ multiplex PCR; TCRdb holds only in-frame clones, not every one. The table has hundreds of thousands of clones, 73% seen once. The sample consisted of memory CD4+ T cells sorted from blood. As to subset: CD45RA-negative fraction. Receptors originate from a woman aged 25 to 39 in good health.

In its sample, this clone was seen a few times. This chain uses TRBV29-1 with TRBJ1-2, with D perhaps TRBD1 (6 bases). This CDR3 is built from 12 residues. The V gene lost 2 bases and the J gene lost 8 bases, with 12 bases spanning the gap. Germline loops: CDR1 SQVTM, CDR2 ANQGSEA. The CDR3 protein is CSVETGLYGYTF. In DNA form, the CDR3 reads TGCAGCGTTGAAACAGGGTTGTACGGCTACACCTTC.

CDR3 region: CSVRGGGTGELFF. CDR3 sequence (DNA): TGCAGCGTCCGCGGGGGAGGGACCGGGGAGCTGTTTTTT. V usage is TRBV29-1 and J usage is TRBJ2-2, with 7 bases matching TRBD2. Germline loops: CDR1 SQVTM, CDR2 ANQGSEA. Germline trimming cut 6 bases from V and 5 bases from J; bases unmatched to any gene: 6. The CDR3 is 13 amino acids.

As to this clone: It may be a read error: a sequence one base away is much more abundant. Different DNA sequences within this sample yield the same CDR3. The rearrangement uses TRBV5-1 and TRBJ2-1; 11 nucleotides agree with TRBD2. V was pared by 4 bases and J by 4 bases, with 1 base of the junction left unmatched. This CDR3 contains 14 residues. Germline V CDR1 and CDR2: SGHRS, YFSETQ. CDR3 sequence (DNA): TGCGCCAGCAGCGTAGCGGGAGGGTACAATGAGCAGTTCTTC. Its protein is CASSVAGGYNEQFF. Together with reference TRBV5-1 and TRBJ2-1, the CDR3 gives the full variable domain: KAGVTQTPRYLIKTRGQQVTLSCSPISGHRSVSWYQQTPGQGLQFLFEYFSETQRNKGNFPGRFSGRQFSNSRSEMNVSTLELGDSALYLCASSVAGGYNEQFFGPGTRLTVL.

This clone was detected a few times. The V gene is TRBV10-3, the J gene TRBJ1-5, with D tentatively TRBD1 (5 bases). The CDR3 is 13 amino acids. Germline V gene sequence: CDR1 ENHRY, CDR2 SYGVKD. The V end was cut by 8 bases, the J end by 2 bases, with 10 bases between. This CDR3 reads CAIGSGGNQPQHF. CDR3 DNA: TGTGCCATCGGTTCGGGGGGCAATCAGCCCCAGCATTTT.

This rearrangement joins TRBV2 to TRBJ2-7; tentatively, D is TRBD2 (7 bases). The germline gives CDR1 SNHLY, CDR2 FYNNEI. Trimming removed 6 bases at V and 0 bases at J, with 15 bases between. The CDR3 is made up of 15 amino acids. The CDR3: CASRGGRTSSYEQYF. The CDR3, as DNA: TGTGCCAGCAGGGGGGGCAGGACTAGCTCCTACGAGCAGTACTTC.

This rearrangement joins TRBV28 to TRBJ2-5, with D unclear. The V gene's germline CDR1 is MDHEN and CDR2 SYDVKM. Trimming cost V 8 bases and J 4 bases, with 8 bases left between them. The CDR3 is 11 amino acids. CDR3 sequence: CASQSRETQYF. CDR3 bases: TGTGCCAGCCAGTCCCGAGAGACCCAGTACTTC.

The rearrangement links TRBV10-2 to TRBJ2-5, with 10 bases aligning to TRBD2. The CDR3 runs to 15 residues. Per the germline V gene, CDR1 is WSHSY and CDR2 is SAAADI. J was trimmed by 4 bases and V by 2 bases; bases with no gene match: 4. The CDR3 DNA reads as TGCGCCAGCAGTGAGCAGCGGGAGGGCGGAGAGACCCAGTACTTC. Translated: CASSEQREGGETQYF.

This rearrangement joins TRBV5-1 to TRBJ1-1; 10 nucleotides match TRBD1. With V trimmed by 0 bases and J by 5 bases, 7 bases remained unmatched. The CDR3 has 16 residues. CDR1 and CDR2 (germline): SGHRS, YFSETQ. CDR3: CASSLGQGALWTEAFF. In nucleotides, the CDR3 is TGCGCCAGCAGCTTGGGACAGGGGGCTCTGTGGACTGAAGCTTTCTTT.

J is TRBJ1-2 and V is TRBV7-2; D is perhaps TRBD1 (5 bases). The CDR3 loop spans 17 amino acids. Germline CDR1 is SGHTA and CDR2 is FQGNSA. V was trimmed by 5 bases and J by 4 bases, leaving 23 bases between them. Here the CDR3 DNA reads TGTGCCAGCAGCCACAGATTCAGACAGTCTGAACTCTATGGCTACACCTTC. Its protein product is CASSHRFRQSELYGYTF.

J is TRBJ2-3 and V is TRBV18; 7 bases map to TRBD2. The length of the CDR3 is 13 residues. The germline CDR1 and CDR2 sequences are KGHSH and LQKENI. V lost 6 bases, J lost 4 bases, and 4 bases stayed unmatched. The CDR3 loop is CASSSGGADTQYF. In DNA form, the CDR3 reads TGTGCCAGCTCCTCGGGGGGAGCAGATACGCAGTATTTT.